This section outlines one TCR beta chain sequence together with its context. The antigen remains undetermined. The same CDR3 can be traced to other DNA sequences in this sample. The CDR3 has 15 amino acids. The germline gives CDR1 GTSNPN, CDR2 SVGIG (reference sequence). Trimming took 2 bases from V and 10 from J; bases not matched to a gene: 8. The data are from a study of shared clonotypes between healthy human individuals. Turning to the study itself: Used for every donor were three CD4 naive, three CD4 memory, two CD8 naive and one CD8 memory plate.

Broader study findings: Larger richness was generally estimated for naive than memory subsets. It was the non-shared clonotypes that had lower generation probabilities than clonotypes shared by all four donors.

Profiling relied on immunoSEQ multiplex PCR, and the TCRdb table lists in-frame clones only, not all of them. The sample includes 2 million to 2.5 million clones, approximately 93% of them seen just once. J is TRBJ2-1 and V is TRBV30; 13 bases align to TRBD2. The sample consisted of naive CD4+ T cells from PBMCs. Described subset: CD45RA+ positively selected. This receptor was taken from a man aged 18 to 35 in good health. Some clones in this sample may be carry-over from other donors' samples. The CDR3 DNA sequence: TGTGCCTGGAGTCCCCGACTAGCGGGAGGCAACGAGCAGTTCTTC. It codes for CAWSPRLAGGNEQFF. Drawing the rest from reference TRBV30 and TRBJ2-1, the complete variable domain is SQTIHQWPATLVQPVGSPLSLECTVEGTSNPNLYWYRQAAGRGLQLLFYSVGIGQISSEVPQNLSASRPQDRQFILSSKKLLLSDSGFYLCAWSPRLAGGNEQFFGPGTRLTVL.